Listed here are 2 T cell receptor beta chains from one sample, sequenced in a study of cytomegalovirus exposure and HLA in healthy donors (dated by TCRdb to the late 2010s). The library was made by the immunoSEQ multiplex PCR assay. For the multiplex PCR, a mixture combining 60 forward primers for TCR Vbeta segments and 13 reverse primers for TCR Jbeta segments was used. TCRdb stores this immuneACCESS table with in-frame sequences only. Part of the clones is absent; in the studies checked, under half of the shortfall reflects unresolved V genes, and no reason is known for the rest. A total of about 120,000 clones appear in this sample, roughly three quarters of them only once. The top ten hold 1.5% to 2% of the sample. The sequenced sample was PBMCs. The receptors stem from a young woman in good health and CMV-seronegative.

This chain links TRBV28 with TRBJ2-7, with TRBD1 as a possible D gene (5 bases). Germline assignment: CDR1 MDHEN and CDR2 SYDVKM. The ends were cut back, 7 bases at V and 3 bases at J, with 16 bases in the middle. This CDR3 is 14 amino acids long. Written as DNA, the CDR3 is TGTGCCAGCACCCAAGACAGACGAGGCTACGAGCAGTACTTC. Residues: CASTQDRRGYEQYF.

V and J are TRBV5-6 and TRBJ1-4; D remains unclear. Germline V lookup: CDR1 SGHDT, CDR2 YYEEEE. This CDR3 has 16 residues. V lost 3 bases, J lost 0 bases, and 12 bases lay in between. This CDR3 is CASSSRPGATNEKLFF. In nucleotides, the CDR3 is TGTGCCAGCAGCTCCCGCCCCGGGGCAACTAATGAAAAACTGTTTTTT. The full variable domain, completed using reference TRBV5-6 and TRBJ1-4, is DAGVTQSPTHLIKTRGQQVTLRCSPKSGHDTVSWYQQALGQGPQFIFQYYEEEERQRGNFPDRFSGHQFPNYSSELNVNALLLGDSALYLCASSSRPGATNEKLFFGSGTQLSVL.